These T cell receptor beta chains were read from a single sample in a study of T cell responses to AZD1222 COVID-19 vaccine. Only in-frame clones appear in the TCRdb table, and some are missing; sequencing was by immunoSEQ multiplex PCR. Of about 84,000 clones listed, nearly 90% are singletons. The material was peripheral blood, obtained on day 0 of AZD1222 vaccination. The receptors come from an adult in good health. The CDR3 runs from the conserved cysteine through the conserved F or W. The D gene is left open where the match is weak. Clone size appears in some rows only: once, few, many, or a class for an expanded clone.

J gene: TRBJ1-6; V gene: TRBV7-2; clone size: once; CDR3 length: 15; D gene: -; CDR3 protein: CASSLATGSYSPLHF; CDR3 DNA: TGTGCCAGCAGCTTGGCTACAGGGTCCTATTCACCCCTCCACTTT
J gene: TRBJ1-3; V gene: TRBV9; clone size: -; CDR3 length: 16; D gene: -; CDR3 protein: CASSVGEAYSGNTIYF; CDR3 DNA: TGTGCCAGCAGCGTAGGAGAGGCATACTCTGGAAACACCATATATTTT
J gene: TRBJ2-5; V gene: TRBV3-1/TRBV3-2; clone size: -; CDR3 length: 15; D gene: TRBD2; CDR3 protein: CASSHWGLGGETQYF; CDR3 DNA: TGTGCCAGCAGCCACTGGGGACTAGGGGGTGAGACCCAGTACTTC
J gene: TRBJ2-2; V gene: TRBV24-1; clone size: -; CDR3 length: 13; D gene: -; CDR3 protein: CATQQGDTGELFF; CDR3 DNA: TGTGCCACCCAACAGGGTGACACCGGGGAGCTGTTTTTT
J gene: TRBJ1-2; V gene: TRBV6-2/TRBV6-3; clone size: -; CDR3 length: 15; D gene: -; CDR3 protein: CASSYTLERENGYTF; CDR3 DNA: TGTGCCAGCAGTTACACCTTGGAGCGGGAGAACGGCTACACCTTC
J gene: TRBJ2-7; V gene: TRBV12-3/TRBV12-4; clone size: -; CDR3 length: 13; D gene: -; CDR3 protein: CASSLLDTGEQYF; CDR3 DNA: TGTGCCAGCAGTCTCCTAGATACAGGCGAGCAGTACTTC
J gene: TRBJ1-1; V gene: TRBV29-1; clone size: -; CDR3 length: 12; D gene: -; CDR3 protein: CSVGGIVTEAFF; CDR3 DNA: TGCAGCGTTGGAGGGATCGTCACTGAAGCTTTCTTT
J gene: TRBJ1-5; V gene: TRBV19; clone size: -; CDR3 length: 18; D gene: TRBD1; CDR3 protein: CASSISGTGTLYNQPQHF; CDR3 DNA: TGTGCCAGTAGTATTTCCGGGACAGGGACACTTTACAATCAGCCCCAGCATTTT
J gene: TRBJ1-2; V gene: TRBV18; clone size: many; CDR3 length: 13; D gene: -; CDR3 protein: CASSPRDSTGYTF; CDR3 DNA: TGTGCCAGCTCACCGCGGGACTCAACGGGCTACACCTTC
J gene: TRBJ2-7; V gene: TRBV4-2; clone size: once; CDR3 length: 14; D gene: TRBD1; CDR3 protein: CASSQPGGSYEQYF; CDR3 DNA: TGTGCCAGCAGCCAACCAGGGGGCTCCTACGAGCAGTACTTC
J gene: TRBJ2-2; V gene: TRBV5-1; clone size: -; CDR3 length: 16; D gene: -; CDR3 protein: CASSLRLGTNTGELFF; CDR3 DNA: TGCGCCAGCAGCTTGAGGCTGGGCACAAACACCGGGGAGCTGTTTTTT
J gene: TRBJ2-1; V gene: TRBV9; clone size: -; CDR3 length: 15; D gene: TRBD1; CDR3 protein: CASSGGQRIYNEQFF; CDR3 DNA: TGTGCCAGCAGCGGGGGACAGAGGATCTACAATGAGCAGTTCTTC
J gene: TRBJ1-5; V gene: TRBV5-1; clone size: once; CDR3 length: 15; D gene: -; CDR3 protein: CASSRGLDSNQPQHF; CDR3 DNA: TGCGCCAGCAGTCGGGGGCTCGATAGCAATCAGCCCCAGCATTTT
J gene: TRBJ2-1; V gene: TRBV9; clone size: -; CDR3 length: 16; D gene: TRBD2; CDR3 protein: CASGTSGGSSYNEQFF; CDR3 DNA: TGTGCCAGCGGGACTAGCGGGGGGAGCTCCTACAATGAGCAGTTCTTC
J gene: TRBJ1-4; V gene: TRBV11-2; clone size: -; CDR3 length: 18; D gene: TRBD1; CDR3 protein: CASSSWAWRTGLAEKLFF; CDR3 DNA: TGTGCCAGCAGCTCATGGGCTTGGCGGACAGGGCTTGCTGAAAAACTGTTTTTT
J gene: TRBJ2-2; V gene: TRBV19; clone size: -; CDR3 length: 18; D gene: TRBD2; CDR3 protein: CASRLRTSGIGTTGELFF; CDR3 DNA: TGTGCCAGTAGATTAAGGACTAGCGGGATAGGAACGACCGGGGAGCTGTTTTTT
J gene: TRBJ1-3; V gene: TRBV5-1; clone size: -; CDR3 length: 16; D gene: -; CDR3 protein: CASSFSGRTAGNTIYF; CDR3 DNA: TGCGCCAGCAGCTTCAGCGGCAGGACGGCTGGAAACACCATATATTTT
J gene: TRBJ2-3; V gene: TRBV5-1; clone size: -; CDR3 length: 11; D gene: -; CDR3 protein: CASSLTDTQYF; CDR3 DNA: TGCGCCAGCAGCTTGACCGATACGCAGTATTTT
J gene: TRBJ2-1; V gene: TRBV30; clone size: -; CDR3 length: 16; D gene: TRBD2; CDR3 protein: CAWSVGTSGMNNEQFF; CDR3 DNA: TGTGCCTGGAGTGTAGGGACTAGCGGGATGAACAATGAGCAGTTCTTC
J gene: TRBJ1-6; V gene: TRBV29-1; clone size: -; CDR3 length: 18; D gene: -; CDR3 protein: CSVWRDAGPESYNSPLHF; CDR3 DNA: TGCAGCGTATGGAGGGACGCGGGTCCTGAATCCTATAATTCACCCCTCCACTTT